The 6 T cell receptor beta chains below were found in one sample sequenced in a study of T-cell memory formation after mild COVID-19. TCRdb independently ran MiXCR on the 5' RACE reads; one entry per CDR3 protein. The top ten hold about 33% of the sample, which has around 80,000 distinct CDR3 sequences, roughly 13% seen once. The source material was PBMCs or a T cell subset sorted from them (not recorded which). Source of these receptors: an adult woman who had mild COVID-19 (a few samples of this study predate the infection). Cell type and time point are not known.

This clonotype was observed a few times. The chain has TRBV9 and TRBJ2-1; D gene uncertain. V lost 2 bases, J lost 6 bases, and 12 bases lay in between. The germline V gene has CDR1 SGDLS and CDR2 YYNGEE. The CDR3 length is 14 residues. CDR3 sequence: CASSVAPVVNEQFF. DNA of the CDR3: TGTGCCAGCAGCGTCGCGCCTGTGGTCAATGAGCAGTTCTTC.

The V call is TRBV30, the J call TRBJ1-2; weak D call: TRBD1 (5 bases). The CDR3 has 14 amino acids. Germline V gene lookup returns CDR1 GTSNPN and CDR2 SVGIG (reference sequence). Between the trimmed V and J ends, which lost 5 bases and 6 bases, there was a span of 19 bases. CDR3 bases: TGTGCCTGGGGAGCCCTGGGACGGCCTGATGGCTACACCTTC. It is translated as CAWGALGRPDGYTF.

The V gene is TRBV5-1, the J gene TRBJ2-7; 8 bases fit TRBD1. This CDR3 contains 15 residues. V gave up 0 bases and J gave up 5 bases; unmatched junction bases: 7. Germline loops: CDR1 SGHRS, CDR2 YFSETQ. The CDR3 loop is CASSLGDSGGDEQYF. As DNA, the CDR3 is TGCGCCAGCAGCTTGGGGGACTCAGGGGGCGACGAGCAGTACTTC.

This clonotype was detected a few times. The chain combines TRBV6-5 with TRBJ2-1, with D tentatively TRBD2 (6 bases). The ends were cut back, 8 bases at V and 4 bases at J, with 15 bases in the middle. This CDR3 comprises 14 residues. Germline loops: CDR1 MNHEY, CDR2 SVGAGI. CDR3 region: CASGASGGYNEQFF. DNA for the CDR3: TGTGCCAGCGGAGCTAGTGGGGGGTACAATGAGCAGTTCTTC.

This clonotype was seen repeatedly, ten times or more. The chain is built from TRBV20-1 and TRBJ1-3; D possibly corresponds to TRBD1 (6 bases). This CDR3 contains 12 residues. V was shortened by 6 bases and J by 4 bases, with 10 bases between the two germline ends. CDR1 is DFQATT, CDR2 SNEGSKA, per germline (reference sequence). This CDR3 is CSARTVGNTIYF. The CDR3 coding sequence is TGCAGTGCGCGGACAGTCGGAAACACCATATATTTT.

This clonotype was counted many times. The genes are TRBV7-9 and TRBJ2-3; TRBD1 aligns across 8 bases. Looked up from germline, CDR1 is SEHNR and CDR2 is FQNEAQ (reference sequence). The V gene end was trimmed by 3 bases and the J gene end by 5 bases; junction bases not matched to a gene: 4. The CDR3 consists of 14 residues. CDR3 in DNA: TGTGCCAGCAGCTTCAGGGGGCTTGAAGATACGCAGTATTTT. Translated: CASSFRGLEDTQYF.